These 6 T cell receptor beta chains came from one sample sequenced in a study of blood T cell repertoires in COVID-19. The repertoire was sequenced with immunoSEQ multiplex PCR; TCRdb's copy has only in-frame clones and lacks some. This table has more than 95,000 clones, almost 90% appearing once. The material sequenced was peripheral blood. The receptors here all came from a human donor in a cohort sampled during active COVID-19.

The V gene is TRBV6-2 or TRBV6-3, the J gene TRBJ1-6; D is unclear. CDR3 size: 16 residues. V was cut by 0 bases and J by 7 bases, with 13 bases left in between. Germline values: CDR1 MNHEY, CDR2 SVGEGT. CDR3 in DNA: TGTGCCAGCAGTTACTCCGTGAGTAGTCGGAATTCACCCCTCCACTTT. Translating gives CASSYSVSSRNSPLHF.

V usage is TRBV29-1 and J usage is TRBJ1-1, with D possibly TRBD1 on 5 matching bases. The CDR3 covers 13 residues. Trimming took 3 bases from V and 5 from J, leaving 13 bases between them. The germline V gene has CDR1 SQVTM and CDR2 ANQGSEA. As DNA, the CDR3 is TGCAGCGTTGATCGCCCAGGGAGGACTGAAGCTTTCTTT. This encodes CSVDRPGRTEAFF.

The CDR3 region is CASSVANNRGGNQPQHF. CDR3 nucleotide sequence: TGTGCCAGCAGCGTAGCTAACAACAGGGGAGGCAATCAGCCCCAGCATTTT. The rearrangement joins TRBV9 to TRBJ1-5; 7 bases align to TRBD1. CDR1 and CDR2 from the germline V gene are SGDLS and YYNGEE. The CDR3 runs 17 residues. V was clipped by 0 bases and J by 2 bases; unmatched bases: 8.

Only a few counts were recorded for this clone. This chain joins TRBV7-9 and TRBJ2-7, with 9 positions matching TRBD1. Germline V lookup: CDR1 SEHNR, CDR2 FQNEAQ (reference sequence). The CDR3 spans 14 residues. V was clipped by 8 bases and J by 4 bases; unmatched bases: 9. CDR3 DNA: TGTGCCAGCTCACAGGGGGCAGAACTTTACGAGCAGTACTTC. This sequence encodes CASSQGAELYEQYF.

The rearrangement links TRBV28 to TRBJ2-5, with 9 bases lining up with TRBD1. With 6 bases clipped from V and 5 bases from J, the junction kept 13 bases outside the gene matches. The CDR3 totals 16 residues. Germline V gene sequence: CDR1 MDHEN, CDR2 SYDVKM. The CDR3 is CASRLTLTDRGETQYF. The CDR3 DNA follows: TGTGCCAGCAGACTCACACTCACGGACAGGGGCGAGACCCAGTACTTC.

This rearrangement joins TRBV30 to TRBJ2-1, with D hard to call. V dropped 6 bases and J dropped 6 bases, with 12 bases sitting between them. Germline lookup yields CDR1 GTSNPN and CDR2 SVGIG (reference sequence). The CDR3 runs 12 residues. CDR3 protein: CACSLGSNEQFF. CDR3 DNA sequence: TGTGCCTGTAGTCTAGGCAGCAATGAGCAGTTCTTC.